These T cell receptor beta chains were read from a single sample in a study of T cells in Graves' hyperthyroidism and ophthalmopathy. TCRdb passed the multiplex PCR reads through MiXCR, listing each CDR3 protein once. There are about 280,000 distinct CDR3 sequences in the sample; around a quarter occur only once, and approximately 30% lies in the top ten. The source material was blood. These receptors were taken from a man aged 40-49 years with Graves' hyperthyroidism that later progressed to Graves' ophthalmopathy. Both conserved end residues are part of each CDR3. D genes are given only for firm matches. Not every row has a clone size; where given, it reads once, few, many or a size class.

CDR3	DNA	V	D	J	size
CASSEQGASNYGYTF	TGTGCCAGCAGCGAGCAGGGGGCGAGTAACTATGGCTACACCTTC	TRBV7-3	TRBD1	TRBJ1-2	few
CASSLLVGRANSPLHF	TGTGCCAGCAGCTTATTGGTGGGCAGGGCGAACTCACCCCTCCACTTT	TRBV11-2	-	TRBJ1-6	many
CASSPGGIGYEQYF	TGTGCCAGCTCACCGGGGGGAATAGGCTACGAGCAGTACTTC	TRBV18	-	TRBJ2-7	many
CASTPGQITGELFF	TGTGCCAGCACCCCAGGACAGATCACCGGGGAGCTGTTTTTT	TRBV28	-	TRBJ2-2	many
CASSPTGGVWDTEAFF	TGTGCCAGCAGTCCGACAGGGGGAGTTTGGGACACTGAAGCTTTCTTT	TRBV28	TRBD1	TRBJ1-1	many
CASSDSGDRLETQYF	TGTGCCAGCAGTGACTCGGGGGACAGGTTGGAGACCCAGTACTTC	TRBV6-4	TRBD1	TRBJ2-5	many
CASSIDPRGTYEQYF	TGTGCCAGTAGTATAGATCCCAGGGGGACCTACGAGCAGTACTTC	TRBV19	TRBD1	TRBJ2-7	few
CASTGREIAGELFF	TGTGCCAGCACCGGGCGGGAGATAGCCGGGGAGCTGTTTTTT	TRBV6-5	TRBD2	TRBJ2-2	many
CASSPGLALTYEQYF	TGTGCCAGCAGCCCCGGACTAGCCCTAACCTACGAGCAGTACTTC	TRBV3-1	TRBD2	TRBJ2-7	many
CASSTYTTTNYGYTF	TGCGCCAGCAGCACCTACACGACAACAAACTATGGCTACACCTTC	TRBV4-1	-	TRBJ1-2	many
CSARVHWRGNSYEQYF	TGCAGTGCTAGAGTTCATTGGCGGGGAAACTCCTACGAGCAGTACTTC	TRBV20-1	-	TRBJ2-7	many
CASSPSVYEQYF	TGTGCCAGCAGTCCTAGCGTCTACGAGCAGTACTTC	TRBV6-2/TRBV6-3	-	TRBJ2-7	-
CASGGPHTGELFF	TGTGCCAGCGGAGGGCCCCACACCGGGGAGCTGTTTTTT	TRBV27	-	TRBJ2-2	many
CASSDFRSGKAFF	TGTGCCAGCAGTGATTTTCGGAGTGGAAAAGCTTTCTTT	TRBV6-4	-	TRBJ1-1	many
CASSFPSGATRPQHF	TGTGCCAGCAGTTTCCCCTCGGGGGCCACCCGGCCCCAGCATTTT	TRBV28	-	TRBJ1-5	-
CSVEGGHIAEETQYF	TGCAGCGTTGAAGGGGGACACATCGCGGAAGAGACCCAGTACTTC	TRBV29-1	-	TRBJ2-5	many
CASSYRAGGYGYTF	TGTGCCAGCAGTTACCGGGCAGGGGGCTACGGCTACACCTTC	TRBV6-5	TRBD1	TRBJ1-2	many
CASSLGPRPDQPQHF	TGTGCCAGCAGCTTAGGCCCCCGGCCGGACCAGCCCCAGCATTTT	TRBV7-6	-	TRBJ1-5	many
CASSVEAREPNYGYTF	TGTGCCAGCAGCGTAGAAGCTAGGGAGCCTAACTATGGCTACACCTTC	TRBV9	-	TRBJ1-2	many
CASRRTYNEQFF	TGCGCCAGCAGAAGAACCTACAATGAGCAGTTCTTC	TRBV5-1	-	TRBJ2-1	many
CSATKAQGNEQYF	TGCAGTGCCACTAAGGCACAGGGCAACGAGCAGTACTTC	TRBV20-1	-	TRBJ2-7	many
CASSGQGGAYGYTF	TGTGCCAGCAGTGGGCAGGGGGGCGCGTATGGCTACACCTTC	TRBV28	TRBD1	TRBJ1-2	-
CASSRLRLAGVQLAKNIQYF	TGTGCCAGCAGTCGCCTGAGACTAGCGGGAGTACAACTAGCCAAAAACATTCAGTACTTC	TRBV12-3/TRBV12-4	TRBD2	TRBJ2-4	-
CSVGAGGNGPQHF	TGCAGCGTTGGAGCCGGGGGGAATGGGCCCCAGCATTTT	TRBV29-1	-	TRBJ1-5	few
CASSIGRGTEAFF	TGTGCCAGTAGTATCGGCAGGGGGACTGAAGCTTTCTTT	TRBV19	TRBD1	TRBJ1-1	many
CATGPWGSTGELFF	TGTGCCACCGGACCATGGGGGAGCACCGGGGAGCTGTTTTTT	TRBV6-5	-	TRBJ2-2	many
CSATTGGGDIQYF	TGCAGTGCCACCACAGGGGGCGGTGACATTCAGTACTTC	TRBV20-1	TRBD1	TRBJ2-4	-
CAWSVQETIGAFF	TGTGCCTGGAGTGTACAAGAGACCATCGGAGCTTTCTTT	TRBV30	-	TRBJ1-1	many
CSVEDHTGASGYTF	TGCAGCGTTGAAGACCACACAGGGGCGAGCGGCTACACCTTC	TRBV29-1	TRBD1	TRBJ1-2	-
CATSGGKGAKGQPQHF	TGTGCCACCAGTGGCGGGAAGGGGGCTAAAGGTCAGCCCCAGCATTTT	TRBV24-1	TRBD1	TRBJ1-5	many
CSGSGNRVPGEQYF	TGCAGTGGCTCTGGTAACAGGGTACCGGGAGAGCAGTACTTC	TRBV20-1	-	TRBJ2-7	-
CASSLAGEVHEQYF	TGTGCCAGCAGCTTGGCGGGAGAGGTCCACGAGCAGTACTTC	TRBV7-2	TRBD2	TRBJ2-7	few
CASSQDGARNQPQHF	TGTGCCAGCAGCCAAGATGGGGCCAGAAATCAGCCCCAGCATTTT	TRBV14	-	TRBJ1-5	many
CASSLYPGTGDNQPQHF	TGCGCCAGCAGCTTGTACCCGGGGACAGGGGACAATCAGCCCCAGCATTTT	TRBV5-1	TRBD1	TRBJ1-5	many
CASSTGTGHGTEAFF	TGTGCCAGTAGTACCGGGACAGGGCATGGAACTGAAGCTTTCTTT	TRBV19	TRBD1	TRBJ1-1	many
CASSSPLSGFTEAFF	TGCGCCAGCAGCTCTCCATTGTCAGGGTTCACTGAAGCTTTCTTT	TRBV5-1	-	TRBJ1-1	many
CASSLSQGDGYTF	TGTGCCAGCAGCTTAAGTCAGGGAGATGGCTACACCTTC	TRBV7-8	-	TRBJ1-2	many
CAIRGTVTQETQYF	TGTGCCATCAGAGGGACAGTGACACAAGAGACCCAGTACTTC	TRBV10-3	TRBD1	TRBJ2-5	many
CASSYPIRGASYEQYF	TGTGCCAGCAGTTACCCTATCCGAGGGGCATCCTACGAGCAGTACTTC	TRBV6-2/TRBV6-3	-	TRBJ2-7	-
CATSDLPPGHGELFF	TGTGCCACCAGTGATTTGCCACCGGGACATGGGGAGCTGTTTTTT	TRBV24-1	-	TRBJ2-2	many
CASSWGSTGIMGENTEAFF	TGCGCCAGCAGCTGGGGGTCCACAGGGATAATGGGTGAGAACACTGAAGCTTTCTTT	TRBV5-1	-	TRBJ1-1	many
CSARDEAGVYGTQYF	TGCAGTGCTAGAGATGAGGCGGGAGTTTATGGGACCCAGTACTTC	TRBV20-1	TRBD2	TRBJ2-5	many
CASSSKEQANTGELFF	TGTGCCAGCAGCTCCAAAGAACAGGCGAACACCGGGGAGCTGTTTTTT	TRBV11-2	-	TRBJ2-2	many
CASSLAQLRYEQYF	TGCGCCAGCAGCTTGGCCCAGCTTCGGTACGAGCAGTACTTC	TRBV5-1	-	TRBJ2-7	-
CASTRGQGVAYEQYF	TGTGCCAGTACCCGCGGACAGGGTGTCGCCTACGAGCAGTACTTC	TRBV19	TRBD1	TRBJ2-7	many
CASSLVGRAGEQYF	TGTGCCAGCAGCTTAGTGGGCAGGGCCGGCGAGCAGTACTTC	TRBV7-8	-	TRBJ2-7	many
CASSVARLQGGQPQHF	TGTGCCAGCAGTGTAGCCCGACTACAGGGGGGTCAGCCCCAGCATTTT	TRBV28	TRBD1	TRBJ1-5	-
CASSKQGARAEAFF	TGTGCCAGCAGTAAACAGGGGGCTCGGGCTGAAGCTTTCTTT	TRBV12-3/TRBV12-4	TRBD1	TRBJ1-1	-
CAWSTENTEAFF	TGTGCCTGGAGTACGGAGAACACTGAAGCTTTCTTT	TRBV30	-	TRBJ1-1	few
CASSLTGVGELFF	TGTGCCAGCAGCTTAACGGGAGTCGGGGAGCTGTTTTTT	TRBV11-2	-	TRBJ2-2	many
CASSQTAQNTEAFF	TGCGCCAGCAGCCAGACAGCCCAGAACACTGAAGCTTTCTTT	TRBV5-1	-	TRBJ1-1	many